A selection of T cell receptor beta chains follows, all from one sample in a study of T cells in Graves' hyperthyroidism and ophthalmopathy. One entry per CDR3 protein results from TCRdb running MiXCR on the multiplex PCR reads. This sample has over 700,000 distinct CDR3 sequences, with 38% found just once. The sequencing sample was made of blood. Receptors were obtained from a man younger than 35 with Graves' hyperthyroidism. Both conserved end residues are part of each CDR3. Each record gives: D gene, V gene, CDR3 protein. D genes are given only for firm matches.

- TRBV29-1 CSVAQLLNTEAFF
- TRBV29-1 CSVGGGSGANVLTF
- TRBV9 CASSGRTFANTGELFF
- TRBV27 CASSLGGMGSYEQYF
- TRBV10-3 CASRTGASEAFF
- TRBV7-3 CASSLRSGAANTGELFF
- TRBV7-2 CASSLVPETFYEQYF
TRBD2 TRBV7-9 CASSGGLAVSYEQYF
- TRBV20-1 CSVTARDSGPGEQYF
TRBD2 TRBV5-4 CASSPGLARNTGELFF
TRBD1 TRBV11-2 CASSLVDRGAYEQYF
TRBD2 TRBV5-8 CASSLEGLAGGPPYEQYF
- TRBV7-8 CASSFALRHAYEQYF
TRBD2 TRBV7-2 CASRTGTSLQETQYF
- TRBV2 CASSEENPDQPQHF
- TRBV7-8 CASSLTHERDNYEQYF
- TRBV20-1 CSARVDRPNTEAFF
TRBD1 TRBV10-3 CAISDTGQADEKLFF
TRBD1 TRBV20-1 CSARNTGATEAFF
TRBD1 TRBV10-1 CASSDTGETGEAFF
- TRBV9 CASSATGGGETQYF
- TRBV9 CASSGGSGNTGELFF
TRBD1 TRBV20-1 CSASSGQGTNTEAFF
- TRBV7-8 CASSLVGVQYTGAFF
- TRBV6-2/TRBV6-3 CASSYPRGDGYTF
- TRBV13 CASSPGTETYEQYF
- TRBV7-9 CASSLSTIGGGYTF
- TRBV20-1 CSATSGLSGNTIYF
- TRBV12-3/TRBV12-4 CATKQGRGNQPQHF
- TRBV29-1 CSVETAASSTDTQYF
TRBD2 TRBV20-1 CSAGSGAGYEQYF
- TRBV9 CASSYQVGETQYF
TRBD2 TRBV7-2 CASSDGLAGLYEQYF
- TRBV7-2 CASSLGPGPKETQYF
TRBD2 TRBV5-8 CASSRRTSGSVNEQYF
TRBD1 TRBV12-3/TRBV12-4 CAWSLPGQAEAFF
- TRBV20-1 CSATPPAYGYTF
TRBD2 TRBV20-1 CSARDRASGRAYEQYF
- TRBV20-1 CSARDPRDRETQYF
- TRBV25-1 CASQGAREGNSPLHF
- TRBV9 CASSLGQFGEKYF
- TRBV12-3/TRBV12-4 CARSLNSNSPLHF
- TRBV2 CASSAREGGREAGELFF
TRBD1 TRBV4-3 CASSSRQGHEQYF
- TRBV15 CATSFTGTEAFF
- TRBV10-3 CASSYSRNQPQHF
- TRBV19 CASPGGSNQPQHF
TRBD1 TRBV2 CASSPNPWTGYGYTF
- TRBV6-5 CASRPEGLNTEAFF
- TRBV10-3 CAISSLGRYGYTF
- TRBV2 CASSDDGPNTGELFF
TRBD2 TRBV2 CASTQGTSAALGTQYF
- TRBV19 CASSIGLYRSNQPQHF
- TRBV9 CASSVEGMGANVLTF
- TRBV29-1 CSVEVDSNTEAFF